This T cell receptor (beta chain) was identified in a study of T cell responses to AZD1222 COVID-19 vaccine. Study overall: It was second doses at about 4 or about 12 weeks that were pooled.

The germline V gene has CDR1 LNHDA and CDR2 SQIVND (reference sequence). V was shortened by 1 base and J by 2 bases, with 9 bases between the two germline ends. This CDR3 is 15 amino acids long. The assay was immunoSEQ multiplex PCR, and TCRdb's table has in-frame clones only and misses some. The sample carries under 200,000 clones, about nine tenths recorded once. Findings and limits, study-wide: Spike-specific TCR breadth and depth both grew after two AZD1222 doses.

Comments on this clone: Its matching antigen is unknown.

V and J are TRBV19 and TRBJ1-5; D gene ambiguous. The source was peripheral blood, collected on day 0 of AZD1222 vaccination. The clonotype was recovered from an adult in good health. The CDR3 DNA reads TGTGCCAGTAGTATAGGAGGGAGGGGCAATCAGCCCCAGCATTTT. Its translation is CASSIGGRGNQPQHF. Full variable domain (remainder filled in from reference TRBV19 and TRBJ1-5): DGGITQSPKYLFRKEGQNVTLSCEQNLNHDAMYWYRQDPGQGLRLIYYSQIVNDFQKGDIAEGYSVSREKKESFPLTVTSAQKNPTAFYLCASSIGGRGNQPQHFGDGTRLSIL.